This T cell receptor (beta chain) was identified in a study of Ad26.COV2.S vaccination and SARS-CoV-2 variants. The study's findings and limits: Post-vaccination spike-specific CD8+ and CD4+ T cell responses reportedly had substantial breadth. Breadth measured for non-spike TCRs was similar across vaccine and placebo recipients.

A note on this clone: What it binds is not known.

The V gene lost 4 bases and the J gene lost 3 bases, with 12 bases spanning the gap. Germline CDR1 is PRHDT and CDR2 is FYEKMQ (reference sequence). The CDR3 length is 15 residues. Treatment: approximately 18 received Ad26.COV2.S at low or high dose, single or two shots; about 5 received placebo; per-sample allocation not given. Sampling occurred on day 63 after the first vaccine or placebo injection. Participants' vaccine, an Ad26 vector, delivered Wuhan-strain SARS-CoV-2 spike. The assay was immunoSEQ multiplex PCR, and TCRdb's table has in-frame clones only and misses some. The table lists about 440,000 clones, 90% of them singletons.

The genes are TRBV13 and TRBJ2-2, with a possible D match to TRBD2 (6 bases). The sequences come from peripheral blood, collected in a trial of Ad26.COV2.S vaccine versus placebo. This receptor was identified in a person aged 18 to 59 who received the Ad26.COV2.S COVID-19 vaccine or a placebo. The CDR3 region is CASSSPGLYTGELFF. In DNA form, the CDR3 reads TGTGCCAGCAGCTCACCGGGACTCTACACCGGGGAGCTGTTTTTT.